This TCR beta chain was retrieved from a study of shared clonotypes between healthy human individuals. Points from the study as a whole: The represented genetic and exposure-history diversity was limited by the small number of donors. The study sampled only blood, and tissue repertoires likely differ.

This clone was counted many times. Its antigen is as yet unknown. The junction and the germline gene differ at one end; a read error may be behind it. Other DNA sequences from this sample encode an identical CDR3 as well. The repertoire was sequenced with immunoSEQ multiplex PCR; TCRdb's copy has only in-frame clones and lacks some. The data hold approximately 480,000 clones, with over 60% observed a single time. The germline gives CDR1 LGHNA, CDR2 YSLEER. CDR3 length equals 13 residues. The genes are TRBV4-3 and TRBJ2-4; 9 nucleotides match TRBD2. This receptor was taken from a woman aged 40 to 50 in good health. Some clones in this sample may be carry-over from other donors' samples. The sequencing sample was made of PBMCs. The CDR3, as DNA: TGCGCCAGCAGCCAAGATAGGGCGGGAGGGCCTGTCTTC. It codes for CASSQDRAGGPVF.